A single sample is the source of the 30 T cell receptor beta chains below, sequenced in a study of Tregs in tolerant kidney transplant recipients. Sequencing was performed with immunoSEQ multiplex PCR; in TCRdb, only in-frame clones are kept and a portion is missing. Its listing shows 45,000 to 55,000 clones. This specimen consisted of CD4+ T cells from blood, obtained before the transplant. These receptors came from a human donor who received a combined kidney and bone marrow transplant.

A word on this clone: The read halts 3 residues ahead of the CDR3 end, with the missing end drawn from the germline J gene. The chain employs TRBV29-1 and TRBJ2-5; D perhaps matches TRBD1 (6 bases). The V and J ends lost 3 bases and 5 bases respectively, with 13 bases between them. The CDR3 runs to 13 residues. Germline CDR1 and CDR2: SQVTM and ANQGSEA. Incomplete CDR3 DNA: TGCAGCGTTGAGGGCGGGCAGGGGGAGACC. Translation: CSVEGGQGET. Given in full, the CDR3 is CSVEGGQGETQYF.

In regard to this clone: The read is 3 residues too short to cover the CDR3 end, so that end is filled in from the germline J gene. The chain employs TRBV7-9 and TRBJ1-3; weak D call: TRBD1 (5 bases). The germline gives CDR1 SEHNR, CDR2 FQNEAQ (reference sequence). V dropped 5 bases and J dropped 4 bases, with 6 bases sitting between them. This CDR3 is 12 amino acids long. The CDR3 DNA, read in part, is TGTGCCAGCAGCCGGGGGGGAAACACC. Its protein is CASSRGGNT. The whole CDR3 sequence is CASSRGGNTIYF.

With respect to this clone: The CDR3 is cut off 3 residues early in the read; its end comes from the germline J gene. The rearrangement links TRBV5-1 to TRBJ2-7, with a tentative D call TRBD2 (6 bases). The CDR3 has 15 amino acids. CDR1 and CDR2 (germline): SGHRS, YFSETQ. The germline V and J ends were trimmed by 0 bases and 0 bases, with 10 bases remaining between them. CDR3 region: CASSLAGGLSYEQYF. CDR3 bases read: TGCGCCAGCAGCTTGGCCGGAGGGCTCTCCTACGAG.

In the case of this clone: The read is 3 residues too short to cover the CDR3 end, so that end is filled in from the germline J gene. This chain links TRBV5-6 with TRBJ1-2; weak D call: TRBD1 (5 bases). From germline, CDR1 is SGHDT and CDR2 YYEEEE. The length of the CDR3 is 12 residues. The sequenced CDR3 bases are TGTGCCAGCAGCTCTCGGGGGTACGGC. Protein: CASSSRGYG. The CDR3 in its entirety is CASSSRGYGYTF.

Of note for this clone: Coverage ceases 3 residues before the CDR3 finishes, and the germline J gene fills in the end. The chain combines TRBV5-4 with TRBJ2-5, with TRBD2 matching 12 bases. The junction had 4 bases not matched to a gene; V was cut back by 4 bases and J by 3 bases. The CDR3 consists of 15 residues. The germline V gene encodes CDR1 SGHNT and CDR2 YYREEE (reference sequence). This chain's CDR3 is CASSQTSGSEETQYF. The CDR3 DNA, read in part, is TGTGCCAGCAGCCAGACTAGCGGGAGTGAAGAGACC.

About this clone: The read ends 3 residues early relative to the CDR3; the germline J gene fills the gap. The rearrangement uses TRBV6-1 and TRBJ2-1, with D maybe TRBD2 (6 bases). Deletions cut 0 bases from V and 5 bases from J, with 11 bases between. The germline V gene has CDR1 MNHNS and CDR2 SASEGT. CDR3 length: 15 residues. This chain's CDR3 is CASSEAGGWDNEQFF. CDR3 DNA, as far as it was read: TGTGCCAGCAGTGAAGCTGGGGGGTGGGACAATGAG.

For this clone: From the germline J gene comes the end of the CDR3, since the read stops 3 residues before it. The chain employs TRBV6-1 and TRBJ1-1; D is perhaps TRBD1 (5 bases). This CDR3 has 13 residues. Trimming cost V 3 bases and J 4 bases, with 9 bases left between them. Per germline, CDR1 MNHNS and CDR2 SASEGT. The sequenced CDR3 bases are TGTGCCAGCAGTGATGTGGGGCCCACTGAA. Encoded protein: CASSDVGPTE. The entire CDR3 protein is CASSDVGPTEAFF.

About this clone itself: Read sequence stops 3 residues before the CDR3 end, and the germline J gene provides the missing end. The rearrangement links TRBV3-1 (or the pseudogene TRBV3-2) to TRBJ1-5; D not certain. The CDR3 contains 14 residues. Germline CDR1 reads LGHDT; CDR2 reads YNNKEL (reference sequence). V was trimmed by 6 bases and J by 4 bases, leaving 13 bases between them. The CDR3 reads CASSPDGVNQPQHF. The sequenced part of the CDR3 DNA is TGTGCCAGCAGTCCTGACGGGGTTAATCAGCCC.

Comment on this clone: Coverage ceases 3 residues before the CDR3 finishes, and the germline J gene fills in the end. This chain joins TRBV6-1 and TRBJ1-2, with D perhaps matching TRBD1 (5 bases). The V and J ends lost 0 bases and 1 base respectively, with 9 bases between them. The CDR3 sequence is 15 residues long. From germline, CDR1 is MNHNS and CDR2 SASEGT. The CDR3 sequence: CASSEAGTFNYGYTF. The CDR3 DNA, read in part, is TGTGCCAGCAGTGAAGCCGGGACTTTTAACTATGGC.

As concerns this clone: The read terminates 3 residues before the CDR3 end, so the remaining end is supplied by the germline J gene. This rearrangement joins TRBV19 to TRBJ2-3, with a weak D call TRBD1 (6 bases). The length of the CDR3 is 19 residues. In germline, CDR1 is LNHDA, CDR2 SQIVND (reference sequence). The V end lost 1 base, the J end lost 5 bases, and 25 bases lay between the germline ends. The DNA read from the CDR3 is TGTGCCAGTAGTATAGGGGCCCCAACAGGGTATGGTATACGAGATACG. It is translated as CASSIGAPTGYGIRDT. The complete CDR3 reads CASSIGAPTGYGIRDTQYF.

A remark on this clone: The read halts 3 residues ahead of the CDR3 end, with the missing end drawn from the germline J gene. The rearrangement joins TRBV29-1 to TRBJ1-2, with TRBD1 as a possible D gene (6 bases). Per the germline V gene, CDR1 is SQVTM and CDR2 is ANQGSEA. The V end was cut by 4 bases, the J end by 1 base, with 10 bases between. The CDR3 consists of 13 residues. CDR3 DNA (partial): TGCAGCGTTGGAGGGGGTTATAACTATGGC. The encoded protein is CSVGGGYNYG. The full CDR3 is CSVGGGYNYGYTF. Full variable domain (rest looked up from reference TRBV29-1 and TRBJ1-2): SAVISQKPSRDICQRGTSLTIQCQVDSQVTMMFWYRQQPGQSLTLIATANQGSEATYESGFVIDKFPISRPNLTFSTLTVSNMSPEDSSIYLCSVGGGYNYGYTFGSGTRLTVV.

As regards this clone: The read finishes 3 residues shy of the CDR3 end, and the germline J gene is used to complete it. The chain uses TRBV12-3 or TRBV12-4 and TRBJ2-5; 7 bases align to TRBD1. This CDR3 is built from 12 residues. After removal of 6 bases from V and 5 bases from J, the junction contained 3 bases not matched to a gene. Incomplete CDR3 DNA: TGTGCCAGCAGAGGGGGCGCGGAGACC. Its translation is CASRGGAET. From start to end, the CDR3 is CASRGGAETQYF.

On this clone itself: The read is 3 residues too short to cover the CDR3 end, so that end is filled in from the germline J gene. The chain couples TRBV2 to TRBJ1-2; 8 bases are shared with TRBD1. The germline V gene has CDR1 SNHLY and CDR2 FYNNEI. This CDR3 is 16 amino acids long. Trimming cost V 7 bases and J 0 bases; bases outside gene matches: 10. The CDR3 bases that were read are TGTGCCAGCACCCGGGACAGGACGGGTCCTAACTATGGC. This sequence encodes CASTRDRTGPNYG. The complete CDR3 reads CASTRDRTGPNYGYTF.

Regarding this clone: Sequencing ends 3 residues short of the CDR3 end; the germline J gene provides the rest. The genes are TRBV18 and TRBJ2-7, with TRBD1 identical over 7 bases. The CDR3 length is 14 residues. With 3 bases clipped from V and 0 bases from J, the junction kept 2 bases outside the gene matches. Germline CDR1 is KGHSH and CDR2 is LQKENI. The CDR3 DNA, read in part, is TGTGCCAGCTCACCGGGACAGAGCTCCTACGAG. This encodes CASSPGQSSYE. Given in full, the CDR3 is CASSPGQSSYEQYF.

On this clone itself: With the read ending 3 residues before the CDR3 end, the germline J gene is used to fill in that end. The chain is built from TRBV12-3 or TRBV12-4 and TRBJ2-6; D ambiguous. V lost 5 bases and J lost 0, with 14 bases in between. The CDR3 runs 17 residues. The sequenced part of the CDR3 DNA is TGTGCCAGCAGTCAACAGAATACCGTCTCTGGGGCCAACGTC. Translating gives CASSQQNTVSGANV. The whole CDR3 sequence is CASSQQNTVSGANVLTF.

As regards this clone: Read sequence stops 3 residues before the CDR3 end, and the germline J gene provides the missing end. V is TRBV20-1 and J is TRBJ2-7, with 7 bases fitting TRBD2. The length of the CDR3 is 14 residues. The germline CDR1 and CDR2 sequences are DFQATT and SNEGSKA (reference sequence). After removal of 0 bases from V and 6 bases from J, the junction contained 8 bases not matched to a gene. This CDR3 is CSARDSGLAAEQYF. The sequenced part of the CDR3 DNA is TGCAGTGCTAGAGATTCTGGGCTAGCGGCCGAG.

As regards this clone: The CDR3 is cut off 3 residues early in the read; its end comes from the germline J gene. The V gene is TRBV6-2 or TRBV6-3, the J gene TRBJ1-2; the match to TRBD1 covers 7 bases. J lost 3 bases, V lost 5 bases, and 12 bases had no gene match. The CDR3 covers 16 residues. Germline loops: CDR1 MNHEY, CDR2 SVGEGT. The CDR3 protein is CASSLSGTEFHYGYTF. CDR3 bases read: TGTGCCAGCAGTCTCTCCGGGACAGAATTCCACTATGGC.

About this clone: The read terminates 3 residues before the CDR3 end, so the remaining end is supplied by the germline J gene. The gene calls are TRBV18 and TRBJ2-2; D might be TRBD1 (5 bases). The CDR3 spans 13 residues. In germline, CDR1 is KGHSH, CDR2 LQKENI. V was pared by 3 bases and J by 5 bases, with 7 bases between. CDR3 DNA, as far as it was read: TGTGCCAGCTCACCGCAGGGTACCGGGGAG. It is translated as CASSPQGTGE. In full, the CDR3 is CASSPQGTGELFF.

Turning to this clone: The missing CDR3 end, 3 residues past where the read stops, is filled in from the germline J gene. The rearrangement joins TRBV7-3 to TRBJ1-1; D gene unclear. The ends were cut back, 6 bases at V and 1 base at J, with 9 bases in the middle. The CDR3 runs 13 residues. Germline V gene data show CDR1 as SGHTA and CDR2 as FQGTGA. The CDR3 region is CASSQQPNTEAFF. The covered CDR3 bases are TGTGCCAGCAGTCAACAGCCGAACACTGAA. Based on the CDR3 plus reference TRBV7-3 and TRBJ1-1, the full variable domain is GAGVSQTPSNKVTEKGKYVELRCDPISGHTALYWYRQSLGQGPEFLIYFQGTGAADDSGLPNDRFFAVRPEGSVSTLKIQRTERGDSAVYLCASSQQPNTEAFFGQGTRLTVV.

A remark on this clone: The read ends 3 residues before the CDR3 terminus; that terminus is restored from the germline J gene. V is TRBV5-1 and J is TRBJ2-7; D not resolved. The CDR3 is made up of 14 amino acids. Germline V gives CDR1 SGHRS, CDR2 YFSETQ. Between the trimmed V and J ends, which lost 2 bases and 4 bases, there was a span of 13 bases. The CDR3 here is CASSLGLAEYEQYF. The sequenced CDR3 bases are TGCGCCAGCAGCTTAGGTCTCGCAGAGTACGAG. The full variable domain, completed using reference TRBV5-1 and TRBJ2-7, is KAGVTQTPRYLIKTRGQQVTLSCSPISGHRSVSWYQQTPGQGLQFLFEYFSETQRNKGNFPGRFSGRQFSNSRSEMNVSTLELGDSALYLCASSLGLAEYEQYFGPGTRLTVT.

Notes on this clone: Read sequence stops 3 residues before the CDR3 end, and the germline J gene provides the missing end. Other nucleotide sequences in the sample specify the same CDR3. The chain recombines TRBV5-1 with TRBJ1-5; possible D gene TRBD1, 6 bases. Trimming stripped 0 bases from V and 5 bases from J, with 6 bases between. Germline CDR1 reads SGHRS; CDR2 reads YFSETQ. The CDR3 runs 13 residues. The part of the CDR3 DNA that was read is TGCGCCAGCAGCTTGGCAGGGGATCAGCCC. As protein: CASSLAGDQP. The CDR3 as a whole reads CASSLAGDQPQHF.

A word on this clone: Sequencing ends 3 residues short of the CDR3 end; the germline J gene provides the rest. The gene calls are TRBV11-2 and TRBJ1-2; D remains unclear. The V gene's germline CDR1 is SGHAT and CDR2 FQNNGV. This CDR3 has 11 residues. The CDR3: CASSFRGGYTF. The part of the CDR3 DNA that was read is TGTGCCAGCAGCTTCCGGGGAGGC.

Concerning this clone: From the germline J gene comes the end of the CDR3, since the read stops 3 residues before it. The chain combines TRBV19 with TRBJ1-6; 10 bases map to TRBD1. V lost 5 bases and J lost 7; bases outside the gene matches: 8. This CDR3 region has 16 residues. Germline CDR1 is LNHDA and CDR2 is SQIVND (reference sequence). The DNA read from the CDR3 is TGTGCCAGTAGTTTCGCCGGACAGGGGGGGAATTCACCC. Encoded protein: CASSFAGQGGNSP. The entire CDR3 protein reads CASSFAGQGGNSPLHF.

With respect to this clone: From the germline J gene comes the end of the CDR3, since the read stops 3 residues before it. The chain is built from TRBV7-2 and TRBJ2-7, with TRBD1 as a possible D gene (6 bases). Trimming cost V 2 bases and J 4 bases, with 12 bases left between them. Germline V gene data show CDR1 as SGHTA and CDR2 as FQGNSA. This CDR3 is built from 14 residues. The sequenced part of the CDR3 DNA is TGTGCCAGCAGCTTAAGACAGGACGTATACGAG. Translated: CASSLRQDVYE. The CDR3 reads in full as CASSLRQDVYEQYF.

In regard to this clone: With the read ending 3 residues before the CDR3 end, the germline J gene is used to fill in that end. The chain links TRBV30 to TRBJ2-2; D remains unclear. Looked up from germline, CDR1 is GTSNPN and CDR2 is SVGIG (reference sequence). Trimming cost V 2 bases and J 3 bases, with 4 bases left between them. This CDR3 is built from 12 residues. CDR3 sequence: CAWSRYTGELFF. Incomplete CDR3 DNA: TGTGCCTGGAGTCGGTACACCGGGGAG.

CDR3 bases read: TGCGCCAGCAGCTTGTCCGGACTAAGCACAGATACG. This translates into CASSLSGLSTDT. The whole CDR3 reads CASSLSGLSTDTQYF. This rearrangement joins TRBV5-1 to TRBJ2-3; D might be TRBD2 (6 bases). The sequence runs out 3 residues before the end of the CDR3; the remainder is reconstructed from the germline J gene. V lost 1 base and J lost 0, with 9 bases in between. This CDR3 region has 15 residues. Germline V gene lookup returns CDR1 SGHRS and CDR2 YFSETQ.

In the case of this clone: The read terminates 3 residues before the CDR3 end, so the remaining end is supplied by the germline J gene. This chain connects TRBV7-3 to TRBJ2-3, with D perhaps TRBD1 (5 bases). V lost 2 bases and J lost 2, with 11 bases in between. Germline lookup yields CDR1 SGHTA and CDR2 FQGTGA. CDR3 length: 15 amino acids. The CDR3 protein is CASSLGAGNTDTQYF. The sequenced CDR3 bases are TGTGCCAGCAGCTTAGGGGCAGGGAACACAGATACG.

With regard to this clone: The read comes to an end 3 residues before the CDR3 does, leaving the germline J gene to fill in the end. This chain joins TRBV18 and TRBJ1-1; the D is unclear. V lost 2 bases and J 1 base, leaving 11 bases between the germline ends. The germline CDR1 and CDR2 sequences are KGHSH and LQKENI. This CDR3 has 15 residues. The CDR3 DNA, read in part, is TGTGCCAGCTCACCAAAACAGCTTGAGAACACTGAA. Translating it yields CASSPKQLENTE. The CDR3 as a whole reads CASSPKQLENTEAFF.

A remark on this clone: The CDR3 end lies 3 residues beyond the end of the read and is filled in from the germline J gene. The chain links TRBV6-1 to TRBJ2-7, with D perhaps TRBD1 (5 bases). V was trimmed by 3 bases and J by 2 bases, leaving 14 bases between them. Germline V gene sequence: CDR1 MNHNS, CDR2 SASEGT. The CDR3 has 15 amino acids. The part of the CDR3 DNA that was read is TGTGCCAGCAGTGAGCAGGGAAGGGGCCCCTACGAG. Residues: CASSEQGRGPYE. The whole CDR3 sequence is CASSEQGRGPYEQYF.

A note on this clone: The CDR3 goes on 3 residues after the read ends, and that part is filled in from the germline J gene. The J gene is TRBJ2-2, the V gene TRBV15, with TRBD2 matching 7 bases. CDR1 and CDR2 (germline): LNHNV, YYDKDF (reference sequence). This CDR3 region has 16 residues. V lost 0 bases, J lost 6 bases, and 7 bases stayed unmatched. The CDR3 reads CATSRDLGTTAGELFF. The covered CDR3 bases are TGTGCCACCAGCAGAGATCTTGGGACTACTGCCGGGGAG.